This TCR beta chain was obtained from a study of shared clonotypes between healthy human individuals. Study-level findings and limits: Sharing across a few donors was seen in roughly 5.2% of naive CD4 clonotypes.

Note on this clone: The antigen is undetermined.

Clones were sequenced by immunoSEQ multiplex PCR, and TCRdb holds only the in-frame ones, with some missing. The table records 500,000 to 550,000 clones, roughly 95% of them present only once. Trimming left V 3 bases short and J 2 bases short, with 13 bases between. CDR3 size: 15 residues. CDR1 SGHDT and CDR2 YYEEEE come from the germline V gene. The sample was naive CD4+ T cells sorted from blood. Subset denoted: CD45RA+ positively selected. The gene calls are TRBV5-6 and TRBJ2-3; tentatively, D is TRBD1 (6 bases). The origin of this receptor is a woman in her 30s in good health. CDR3 protein: CASSSPGGPTDTQYF. CDR3 nucleotide sequence: TGTGCCAGCAGCTCCCCTGGGGGCCCCACAGATACGCAGTATTTT.